These T cell receptor beta chains were read from a single sample in a study of blood T cell repertoires in COVID-19. Clones were sequenced by immunoSEQ multiplex PCR, and TCRdb holds only the in-frame ones, with some missing. The sample holds roughly 80,000 clones, about 86% seen once. Sequenced: peripheral blood. Receptors were obtained from a woman at least 80 years old with acute or convalescent COVID-19. Each CDR3 is given with its conserved first and last residue. The order of the fields is D gene, V gene, J gene, CDR3 length, clone size, CDR3 protein, CDR3 DNA. The D gene is left open where the match is weak. Clone size is stated in some rows and not others, as once, few, many or a class when expanded.

d_call: TRBD2; v_call: TRBV11-2; j_call: TRBJ2-7; cdr3_length: 15; clone_size: .; cdr3_aa: CASSLERGGPVEQYF; cdr3_nt: TGTGCCAGCAGCTTAGAGCGGGGGGGGCCGGTGGAGCAGTACTTC
d_call: .; v_call: TRBV27; j_call: TRBJ2-7; cdr3_length: 14; clone_size: .; cdr3_aa: CASSFVGRVYEQYF; cdr3_nt: TGTGCCAGCAGTTTTGTTGGCAGGGTCTACGAGCAGTACTTC
d_call: TRBD1; v_call: TRBV20-1; j_call: TRBJ1-6; cdr3_length: 17; clone_size: .; cdr3_aa: CSASIGQAYSYNSPLHF; cdr3_nt: TGCAGTGCTAGTATCGGACAGGCCTACTCCTATAATTCACCCCTCCACTTT
d_call: .; v_call: TRBV5-8; j_call: TRBJ2-2; cdr3_length: 14; clone_size: .; cdr3_aa: CASSLGGFPGELFF; cdr3_nt: TGTGCCAGCAGCTTGGGAGGATTCCCCGGGGAGCTGTTTTTT
d_call: TRBD1; v_call: TRBV6-2/TRBV6-3; j_call: TRBJ1-5; cdr3_length: 17; clone_size: .; cdr3_aa: CASSWTRDRGLNQPQHF; cdr3_nt: TGTGCCAGCAGCTGGACCCGGGACAGGGGGCTTAATCAGCCCCAGCATTTT
d_call: TRBD2; v_call: TRBV6-5; j_call: TRBJ2-3; cdr3_length: 14; clone_size: .; cdr3_aa: CASRLAGGTDTQYF; cdr3_nt: TGTGCCAGCAGGTTAGCGGGAGGCACAGATACGCAGTATTTT
d_call: TRBD1; v_call: TRBV7-2; j_call: TRBJ1-6; cdr3_length: 17; clone_size: .; cdr3_aa: CASSPTRLGQGNSPLHF; cdr3_nt: TGTGCCAGCAGCCCAACCCGCCTCGGACAGGGTAATTCACCCCTCCACTTT
d_call: TRBD2; v_call: TRBV19; j_call: TRBJ2-2; cdr3_length: 14; clone_size: .; cdr3_aa: CASSISGGTGELFF; cdr3_nt: TGTGCCAGTAGTATCAGCGGGGGAACCGGGGAGCTGTTTTTT
d_call: TRBD1; v_call: TRBV5-1; j_call: TRBJ2-1; cdr3_length: 17; clone_size: .; cdr3_aa: CASSLDSTGAAYNEQFF; cdr3_nt: TGCGCCAGCAGCTTGGATTCTACAGGGGCGGCCTACAATGAGCAGTTCTTC
d_call: TRBD1; v_call: TRBV18; j_call: TRBJ1-1; cdr3_length: 14; clone_size: .; cdr3_aa: CASSPDRDGTEAFF; cdr3_nt: TGTGCCAGCTCACCCGACAGGGATGGAACTGAAGCTTTCTTT
d_call: .; v_call: TRBV5-1; j_call: TRBJ1-2; cdr3_length: 15; clone_size: .; cdr3_aa: CASSGAGVGSYGYTF; cdr3_nt: TGCGCCAGCAGCGGCGCCGGGGTAGGCAGCTATGGCTACACCTTC
d_call: .; v_call: TRBV21-1; j_call: TRBJ1-4; cdr3_length: 16; clone_size: .; cdr3_aa: CASSNRQGAADEKLFF; cdr3_nt: TGTGCCAGCAGCAATAGACAGGGGGCGGCGGATGAAAAACTGTTTTTT
d_call: TRBD1; v_call: TRBV10-3; j_call: TRBJ1-2; cdr3_length: 15; clone_size: .; cdr3_aa: CAISEQGVTNYGYTF; cdr3_nt: TGTGCCATCAGTGAGCAGGGGGTCACCAACTATGGCTACACCTTC
d_call: .; v_call: TRBV19; j_call: TRBJ1-1; cdr3_length: 15; clone_size: once; cdr3_aa: CASSITSGVNTEAFF; cdr3_nt: TGTGCCAGTAGTATAACCTCGGGGGTGAACACTGAAGCTTTCTTT
d_call: .; v_call: TRBV7-9; j_call: TRBJ2-7; cdr3_length: 14; clone_size: few; cdr3_aa: CASSLVPQNYEQYF; cdr3_nt: TGTGCCAGCAGCTTAGTCCCACAGAACTACGAGCAGTACTTC
d_call: TRBD1; v_call: TRBV7-2; j_call: TRBJ2-2; cdr3_length: 15; clone_size: .; cdr3_aa: CASSPRQGRAGELFF; cdr3_nt: TGTGCCAGCAGCCCGAGACAGGGCCGAGCCGGGGAGCTGTTTTTT
d_call: .; v_call: TRBV6-5; j_call: TRBJ1-4; cdr3_length: 13; clone_size: .; cdr3_aa: CASSPNGLKTLFF; cdr3_nt: TGTGCCAGCAGCCCCAACGGACTGAAAACACTGTTTTTT
d_call: TRBD1; v_call: TRBV30; j_call: TRBJ2-1; cdr3_length: 13; clone_size: .; cdr3_aa: CAWSQQGAREQFF; cdr3_nt: TGTGCCTGGAGTCAACAGGGGGCACGGGAGCAGTTCTTC
d_call: TRBD1; v_call: TRBV15; j_call: TRBJ1-1; cdr3_length: 12; clone_size: .; cdr3_aa: CATSTRQGVAFF; cdr3_nt: TGTGCCACCAGCACCCGACAGGGTGTAGCTTTCTTT
d_call: TRBD1; v_call: TRBV7-2; j_call: TRBJ1-4; cdr3_length: 17; clone_size: .; cdr3_aa: CASSSPGQGATNEKLFF; cdr3_nt: TGTGCCAGCAGCTCACCGGGACAGGGGGCCACTAATGAAAAACTGTTTTTT
d_call: TRBD2; v_call: TRBV5-4; j_call: TRBJ2-2; cdr3_length: 16; clone_size: .; cdr3_aa: CASSHGLAGPTGELFF; cdr3_nt: TGTGCCAGCAGCCACGGACTAGCGGGACCCACCGGGGAGCTGTTTTTT
d_call: .; v_call: TRBV15; j_call: TRBJ2-7; cdr3_length: 15; clone_size: .; cdr3_aa: CATSRGQDGPYEQYF; cdr3_nt: TGTGCCACCAGCAGAGGACAGGACGGACCCTACGAGCAGTACTTC
d_call: TRBD2; v_call: TRBV19; j_call: TRBJ2-3; cdr3_length: 16; clone_size: .; cdr3_aa: CASSHPSGGAEDTQYF; cdr3_nt: TGTGCCAGTAGTCACCCTAGCGGGGGGGCCGAAGATACGCAGTATTTT
d_call: TRBD1; v_call: TRBV11-3; j_call: TRBJ2-3; cdr3_length: 16; clone_size: .; cdr3_aa: CASSIVATGGTDTQYF; cdr3_nt: TGTGCCAGCAGCATAGTAGCGACAGGGGGCACAGATACGCAGTATTTT
d_call: .; v_call: TRBV2; j_call: TRBJ1-4; cdr3_length: 16; clone_size: .; cdr3_aa: CASRVQPFATNEKLFF; cdr3_nt: TGTGCCAGCAGGGTACAGCCGTTTGCAACTAATGAAAAACTGTTTTTT
d_call: TRBD1; v_call: TRBV19; j_call: TRBJ2-6; cdr3_length: 16; clone_size: .; cdr3_aa: CASSKETGPGANVLTF; cdr3_nt: TGTGCCAGTAGTAAAGAGACAGGGCCTGGGGCCAACGTCCTGACTTTC
d_call: TRBD2; v_call: TRBV18; j_call: TRBJ2-7; cdr3_length: 16; clone_size: .; cdr3_aa: CASSPEAPAGGYEQYF; cdr3_nt: TGTGCCAGCTCACCCGAGGCCCCAGCGGGAGGGTACGAGCAGTACTTC
d_call: .; v_call: TRBV19; j_call: TRBJ2-2; cdr3_length: 14; clone_size: few; cdr3_aa: CASTKPQGTGELFF; cdr3_nt: TGTGCCAGTACCAAACCCCAGGGGACCGGGGAGCTGTTTTTT
d_call: .; v_call: TRBV4-1; j_call: TRBJ1-3; cdr3_length: 13; clone_size: .; cdr3_aa: CASSQAGGNTIYF; cdr3_nt: TGCGCCAGCAGCCAGGCGGGGGGAAACACCATATATTTT
d_call: .; v_call: TRBV12-3/TRBV12-4; j_call: TRBJ1-1; cdr3_length: 12; clone_size: .; cdr3_aa: CASRRLGGVAFF; cdr3_nt: TGTGCCAGCAGACGTTTGGGGGGGGTAGCTTTCTTT
d_call: .; v_call: TRBV11-2; j_call: TRBJ1-3; cdr3_length: 14; clone_size: once; cdr3_aa: CASSSHQGRNTIYF; cdr3_nt: TGTGCCAGCAGCTCTCATCAGGGTCGAAACACCATATATTTT
d_call: .; v_call: TRBV5-1; j_call: TRBJ1-1; cdr3_length: 14; clone_size: .; cdr3_aa: CASSGEMGLPKAFF; cdr3_nt: TGCGCCAGCAGTGGGGAAATGGGACTTCCAAAAGCTTTCTTT
d_call: TRBD1; v_call: TRBV5-1; j_call: TRBJ1-1; cdr3_length: 17; clone_size: .; cdr3_aa: CASSPQFTGAINTEAFF; cdr3_nt: TGCGCCAGCAGCCCCCAATTTACAGGGGCCATAAACACTGAAGCTTTCTTT
d_call: TRBD2; v_call: TRBV19; j_call: TRBJ2-5; cdr3_length: 13; clone_size: .; cdr3_aa: CASSIILAETQYF; cdr3_nt: TGTGCCAGTAGTATCATACTAGCGGAGACCCAGTACTTC
d_call: TRBD1; v_call: TRBV19; j_call: TRBJ2-2; cdr3_length: 17; clone_size: .; cdr3_aa: CASSMGDRWQFGGELFF; cdr3_nt: TGTGCCAGTAGTATGGGGGACAGGTGGCAGTTTGGCGGGGAGCTGTTTTTT
d_call: TRBD1; v_call: TRBV5-3; j_call: TRBJ1-2; cdr3_length: 18; clone_size: .; cdr3_aa: CARSLVGQDVGGNYGYTF; cdr3_nt: TGTGCCAGAAGCTTAGTTGGACAGGACGTAGGCGGGAACTATGGCTACACCTTC
d_call: TRBD1; v_call: TRBV5-1; j_call: TRBJ2-1; cdr3_length: 15; clone_size: .; cdr3_aa: CASSFLDRDYNEQFF; cdr3_nt: TGCGCCAGCAGCTTTCTAGACAGGGACTACAATGAGCAGTTCTTC
d_call: .; v_call: TRBV18; j_call: TRBJ1-5; cdr3_length: 15; clone_size: few; cdr3_aa: CASSAGREWGQPQHF; cdr3_nt: TGTGCCAGCTCAGCGGGTCGGGAGTGGGGTCAGCCCCAGCATTTT
d_call: TRBD2; v_call: TRBV19; j_call: TRBJ2-3; cdr3_length: 16; clone_size: .; cdr3_aa: CASSIWRGGSADTQYF; cdr3_nt: TGTGCCAGTAGTATTTGGCGGGGGGGCTCAGCAGATACGCAGTATTTT
d_call: .; v_call: TRBV13; j_call: TRBJ2-7; cdr3_length: 16; clone_size: .; cdr3_aa: CASSLRDSAIPYEQYF; cdr3_nt: TGTGCCAGCAGCTTAAGAGATAGCGCTATACCCTACGAGCAGTACTTC
d_call: .; v_call: TRBV30; j_call: TRBJ1-1; cdr3_length: 13; clone_size: .; cdr3_aa: CAWSARGDTEAFF; cdr3_nt: TGTGCCTGGAGTGCCAGGGGTGACACTGAAGCTTTCTTT
d_call: .; v_call: TRBV6-6; j_call: TRBJ1-1; cdr3_length: 12; clone_size: .; cdr3_aa: CASTLEGTEAFF; cdr3_nt: TGTGCCAGCACTTTAGAGGGCACTGAAGCTTTCTTT
d_call: .; v_call: TRBV6-6; j_call: TRBJ1-1; cdr3_length: 14; clone_size: .; cdr3_aa: CASSYGGSNTEAFF; cdr3_nt: TGTGCCAGCAGTTACGGGGGCAGCAACACTGAAGCTTTCTTT
d_call: .; v_call: TRBV19; j_call: TRBJ1-1; cdr3_length: 14; clone_size: .; cdr3_aa: CASSMRELNTEAFF; cdr3_nt: TGTGCCAGTAGTATGCGGGAACTGAACACTGAAGCTTTCTTT
d_call: .; v_call: TRBV28; j_call: TRBJ2-3; cdr3_length: 16; clone_size: .; cdr3_aa: CASSSRAGSGTDTQYF; cdr3_nt: TGTGCCAGCAGTTCCCGGGCGGGGTCCGGCACAGATACGCAGTATTTT
d_call: .; v_call: TRBV11-2; j_call: TRBJ1-4; cdr3_length: 12; clone_size: .; cdr3_aa: CASSHQREKLFF; cdr3_nt: TGTGCCAGCAGCCACCAACGGGAAAAACTGTTTTTT
d_call: TRBD1; v_call: TRBV10-3; j_call: TRBJ1-5; cdr3_length: 15; clone_size: .; cdr3_aa: CAIGTGTDSNQPQHF; cdr3_nt: TGTGCCATCGGGACAGGCACAGATAGCAATCAGCCCCAGCATTTT
d_call: .; v_call: TRBV7-2; j_call: TRBJ1-2; cdr3_length: 15; clone_size: .; cdr3_aa: CASSSKTGPNYGYTF; cdr3_nt: TGTGCCAGCAGCTCTAAGACAGGCCCTAACTATGGCTACACCTTC
d_call: TRBD1; v_call: TRBV7-2; j_call: TRBJ2-3; cdr3_length: 15; clone_size: .; cdr3_aa: CASSPAGQGTDTQYF; cdr3_nt: TGTGCCAGCAGCCCAGCGGGACAGGGAACAGATACGCAGTATTTT
d_call: .; v_call: TRBV12-5; j_call: TRBJ1-1; cdr3_length: 13; clone_size: few; cdr3_aa: CAAGRGMNTEAFF; cdr3_nt: TGTGCTGCTGGTCGGGGGATGAACACTGAAGCTTTCTTT
d_call: TRBD1; v_call: TRBV6-4; j_call: TRBJ2-1; cdr3_length: 16; clone_size: once; cdr3_aa: CASSGRQGATYNEQFF; cdr3_nt: TGTGCCAGCAGTGGGAGACAGGGCGCGACCTACAATGAGCAGTTCTTC
d_call: TRBD2; v_call: TRBV5-4; j_call: TRBJ2-3; cdr3_length: 16; clone_size: .; cdr3_aa: CASSHWTSGRTDTQYF; cdr3_nt: TGTGCCAGCAGCCATTGGACTAGCGGACGCACAGATACGCAGTATTTT
d_call: TRBD1; v_call: TRBV5-1; j_call: TRBJ1-2; cdr3_length: 14; clone_size: .; cdr3_aa: CASSLGQGAGGYTF; cdr3_nt: TGCGCCAGCAGCCTAGGACAGGGGGCAGGTGGCTACACCTTC
d_call: TRBD1; v_call: TRBV3-1/TRBV3-2; j_call: TRBJ2-1; cdr3_length: 15; clone_size: few; cdr3_aa: CASSPPGQTNGEQFF; cdr3_nt: TGTGCCAGCAGCCCTCCGGGACAGACCAACGGTGAGCAGTTCTTC
d_call: TRBD1; v_call: TRBV7-9; j_call: TRBJ2-3; cdr3_length: 16; clone_size: .; cdr3_aa: CASSSGQGESTDTQYF; cdr3_nt: TGTGCCAGCAGCTCGGGACAGGGGGAATCCACAGATACGCAGTATTTT
d_call: .; v_call: TRBV11-3; j_call: TRBJ2-1; cdr3_length: 13; clone_size: .; cdr3_aa: CASSLISSHEQFF; cdr3_nt: TGTGCCAGCAGCTTAATTAGTAGCCATGAGCAGTTCTTC
d_call: TRBD2; v_call: TRBV2; j_call: TRBJ2-5; cdr3_length: 12; clone_size: .; cdr3_aa: CASILAEETQYF; cdr3_nt: TGTGCCAGCATTCTAGCGGAAGAGACCCAGTACTTC
d_call: TRBD2; v_call: TRBV14; j_call: TRBJ2-3; cdr3_length: 16; clone_size: .; cdr3_aa: CASSQGPGLRDDTQYF; cdr3_nt: TGTGCCAGCAGCCAAGGCCCGGGACTAAGAGATGATACGCAGTATTTT
d_call: TRBD1; v_call: TRBV27; j_call: TRBJ1-4; cdr3_length: 16; clone_size: .; cdr3_aa: CASSLLEGGGGGKLFF; cdr3_nt: TGTGCCAGCAGTTTATTGGAAGGGGGCGGAGGTGGAAAACTGTTTTTT